This TCR beta chain was documented in a study of blood T cell repertoires in COVID-19. The method was immunoSEQ multiplex PCR; TCRdb's version includes in-frame clones alone and lacks a portion of them. The sample consists of a few hundred thousand clones, more than 75% of them appearing once. Per the germline V gene, CDR1 is SGDLS and CDR2 is YYNGEE. V was trimmed by 4 bases and J by 10 bases, leaving 20 bases between them. The CDR3 is 15 amino acids. This clonotype was sampled from a man aged 55-75 years who had recovered from COVID-19. V gene TRBV9 combines with J gene TRBJ1-4, with D perhaps matching TRBD1 (5 bases). Sequenced input: peripheral blood. The CDR3 region has the DNA TGTGCCAGCAGCCCAGAAGGGGCCGGAGATACAAAACTGTTTTTT. Translation: CASSPEGAGDTKLFF.